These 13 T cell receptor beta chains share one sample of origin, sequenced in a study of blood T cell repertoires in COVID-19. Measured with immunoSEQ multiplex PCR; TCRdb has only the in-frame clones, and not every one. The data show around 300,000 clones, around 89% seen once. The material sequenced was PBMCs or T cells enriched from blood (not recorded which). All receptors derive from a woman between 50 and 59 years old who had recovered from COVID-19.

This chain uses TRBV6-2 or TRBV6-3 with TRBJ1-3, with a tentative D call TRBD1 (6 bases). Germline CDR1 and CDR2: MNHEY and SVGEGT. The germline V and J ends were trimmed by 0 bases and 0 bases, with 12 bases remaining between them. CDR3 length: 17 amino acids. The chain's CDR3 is CASSYSGGPISGNTIYF. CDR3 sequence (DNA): TGTGCCAGCAGTTACTCCGGGGGGCCAATCTCTGGAAACACCATATATTTT.

This CDR3 reads CASSYARGGHNEQFF. DNA for the CDR3: TGTGCCAGCAGTTACGCCCGGGGGGGGCACAATGAGCAGTTCTTC. The chain uses TRBV6-2 or TRBV6-3 and TRBJ2-1, with 8 bases aligning to TRBD2. Trimming removed 2 bases from V and 5 bases from J; junction bases left unmatched: 5. The CDR3 is made up of 15 amino acids. CDR1 and CDR2 from the germline V gene are MNHEY and SVGEGT.

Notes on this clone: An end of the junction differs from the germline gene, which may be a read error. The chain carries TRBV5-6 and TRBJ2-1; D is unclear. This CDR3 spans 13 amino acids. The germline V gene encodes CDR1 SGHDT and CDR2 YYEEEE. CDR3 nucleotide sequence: TGTGCCAGCTGCTTGGGCATAGCCAATGAGCAGTTCTTC. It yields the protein CASCLGIANEQFF.

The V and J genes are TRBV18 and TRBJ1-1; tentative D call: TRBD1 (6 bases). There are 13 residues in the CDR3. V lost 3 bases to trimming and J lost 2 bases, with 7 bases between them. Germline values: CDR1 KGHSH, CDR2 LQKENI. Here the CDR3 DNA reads TGTGCCAGCTCACCTGGGACAAACACTGAAGCTTTCTTT. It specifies CASSPGTNTEAFF.

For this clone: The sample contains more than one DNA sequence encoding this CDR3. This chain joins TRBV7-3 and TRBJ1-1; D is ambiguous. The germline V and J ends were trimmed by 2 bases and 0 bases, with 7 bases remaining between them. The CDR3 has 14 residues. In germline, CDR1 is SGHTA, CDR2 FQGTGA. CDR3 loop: CASSLGGLNTEAFF. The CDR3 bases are TGTGCCAGCAGCTTAGGTGGGCTGAACACTGAAGCTTTCTTT.

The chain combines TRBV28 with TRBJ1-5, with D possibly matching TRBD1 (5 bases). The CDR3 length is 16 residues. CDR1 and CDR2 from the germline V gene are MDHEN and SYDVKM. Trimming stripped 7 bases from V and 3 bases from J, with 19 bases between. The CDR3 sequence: CASTVARQWPNQPQHF. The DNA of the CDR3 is TGTGCCAGCACCGTAGCAAGACAGTGGCCCAATCAGCCCCAGCATTTT.

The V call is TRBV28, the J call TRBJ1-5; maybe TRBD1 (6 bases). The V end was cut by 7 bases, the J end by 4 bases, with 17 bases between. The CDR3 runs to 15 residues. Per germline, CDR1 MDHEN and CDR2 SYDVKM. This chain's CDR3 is CASTPTGRRNQPQHF. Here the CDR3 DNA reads TGTGCCAGCACCCCAACAGGGAGAAGGAATCAGCCCCAGCATTTT.

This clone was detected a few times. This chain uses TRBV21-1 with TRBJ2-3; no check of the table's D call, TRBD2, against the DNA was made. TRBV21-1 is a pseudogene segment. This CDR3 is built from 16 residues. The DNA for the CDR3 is TGTGCCAGCAGCACAAGACTAGCGGCAAGCCTGGATACGCAGTATTTT. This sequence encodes CASSTRLAASLDTQYF.

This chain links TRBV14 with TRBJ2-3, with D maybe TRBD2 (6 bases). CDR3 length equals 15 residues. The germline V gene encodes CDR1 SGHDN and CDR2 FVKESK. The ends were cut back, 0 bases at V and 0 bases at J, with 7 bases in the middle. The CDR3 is CASSQEGLSTDTQYF. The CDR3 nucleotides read TGTGCCAGCAGCCAAGAGGGACTCAGCACAGATACGCAGTATTTT.

The CDR3 protein is CASSNWGPKMNTEAFF. The CDR3 region has the DNA TGTGCCAGTAGTAATTGGGGGCCCAAAATGAACACTGAAGCTTTCTTT. V usage is TRBV19 and J usage is TRBJ1-1; possibly TRBD1 for D (6 bases). This CDR3 is built from 16 residues. Germline CDR1 reads LNHDA; CDR2 reads SQIVND (reference sequence). V was clipped by 4 bases and J by 0 bases, with 15 bases between them.

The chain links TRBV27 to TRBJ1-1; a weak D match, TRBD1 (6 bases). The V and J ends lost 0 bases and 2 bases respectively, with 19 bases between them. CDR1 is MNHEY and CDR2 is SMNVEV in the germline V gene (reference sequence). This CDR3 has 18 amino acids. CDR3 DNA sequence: TGTGCCAGCAGTTTATCGATGGTGGGGGCGCCCATAAACACTGAAGCTTTCTTT. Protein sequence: CASSLSMVGAPINTEAFF.

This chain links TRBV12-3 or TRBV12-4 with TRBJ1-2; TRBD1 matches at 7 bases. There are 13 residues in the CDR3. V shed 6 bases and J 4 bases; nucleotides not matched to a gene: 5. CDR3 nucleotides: TGTGCCAGCAGGACACAGGGGTTCTATGGCTACACCTTC. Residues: CASRTQGFYGYTF.

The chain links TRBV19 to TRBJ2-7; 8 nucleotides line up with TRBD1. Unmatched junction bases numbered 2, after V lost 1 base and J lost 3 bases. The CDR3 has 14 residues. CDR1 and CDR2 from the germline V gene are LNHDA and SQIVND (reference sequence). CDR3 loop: CASSIGQGYYEQYF. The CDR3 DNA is TGTGCCAGTAGTATAGGACAGGGGTACTACGAGCAGTACTTC.